The 10 T cell receptor beta chains below come from one sample, sequenced in a study of beta chain features in type 1 diabetes. Findings of the study overall: Within each of all four CD4+ subsets, Type 1 diabetes patients had TCRB CDR3s that were moderately but significantly shorter.

What was sequenced were expressed TCRB transcripts, since all of the isolated RNA had been reverse transcribed. Data came from immunoSEQ multiplex PCR; TCRdb stores just in-frame clones and leaves some out. The table includes 350,000 to 400,000 clones, around 12% detected once. What these receptors recognize is not known. Sequencing was performed on naive CD4+ T cells from blood. The receptors derive from a woman between 18 and 29 years old with type 1 diabetes.

The CDR3 nucleotides read TGTGCCAGCAGTTTATCTACTCCACAGAGCTCCTACGAGCAGTACTTC. Its protein is CASSLSTPQSSYEQYF. The rearrangement uses TRBV27 and TRBJ2-7, with no clear D. The CDR3 spans 16 residues. The V gene lost 0 bases and the J gene lost 0 bases, with 12 bases spanning the gap. The germline V gene encodes CDR1 MNHEY and CDR2 SMNVEV (reference sequence).

This clone has more than one count but fewer than ten. The rearrangement uses TRBV14 and TRBJ2-5; TRBD1 matches at 8 bases. Germline CDR1 SGHDN, CDR2 FVKESK. V shed 1 base, J shed 4 bases, and the junction held 8 bases outside the gene matches. CDR3 length: 16 residues. The CDR3 region has the DNA TGTGCCAGCAGCCAAGCAGGGGGCGCGGGGACAGAGACCCAGTACTTC. Encoded protein: CASSQAGGAGTETQYF.

The CDR3 sequence is CASSPTSGQPQHF. In nucleotides, the CDR3 is TGCGCCAGCAGCCCGACCTCGGGTCAGCCCCAGCATTTT. The rearrangement joins TRBV5-1 to TRBJ1-5; D remains unclear. The CDR3 sequence is 13 residues long. V was trimmed by 4 bases and J by 6 bases, leaving 11 bases between them. CDR1 and CDR2 from the germline V gene are SGHRS and YFSETQ.

V is TRBV28 and J is TRBJ2-2, with D perhaps TRBD2 (5 bases). The CDR3 contains 17 residues. Germline values: CDR1 MDHEN, CDR2 SYDVKM. The V and J ends lost 3 bases and 1 base respectively, with 15 bases between them. This chain's CDR3 is CASSFFEGSGNTGELFF. CDR3 DNA: TGTGCCAGCAGTTTTTTTGAGGGATCCGGGAACACCGGGGAGCTGTTTTTT.

The V gene is TRBV4-1, the J gene TRBJ2-4; the match to TRBD2 covers 7 bases. This CDR3 comprises 15 residues. Per germline, CDR1 MGHRA and CDR2 YSYEKL. Germline trimming cut 6 bases from V and 1 base from J; bases unmatched to any gene: 6. CDR3 nucleotides: TGCGCCAGCAGTGGACTAGGACTTGCCAAAAACATTCAGTACTTC. As protein: CASSGLGLAKNIQYF.

The chain combines TRBV7-2 with TRBJ2-7, with D perhaps TRBD2 (7 bases). CDR3 length: 17 amino acids. Germline V CDR1 and CDR2: SGHTA, FQGNSA. Trimming stripped 3 bases from V and 4 bases from J, with 22 bases between. CDR3 sequence: CASSFRTTGRAEYEQYF. The CDR3 DNA follows: TGTGCCAGCAGCTTTCGTACTACAGGGAGGGCCGAATACGAGCAGTACTTC.

As regards this clone: One end of the junction varies from germline; a read error may be responsible. V gene TRBV7-9 combines with J gene TRBJ1-2, with D perhaps matching TRBD1 (5 bases). Germline loops: CDR1 SEHNR, CDR2 FQNEAQ (reference sequence). CDR3 size: 14 residues. This CDR3 reads CASTLPGDRYGYTF. CDR3 nucleotide sequence: TGTGCCAGCACCTTACCGGGGGACCGCTATGGCTACACCTTC.

This clone was seen more than once but under ten times. One end of the junction does not line up with germline, which may come from a read error. The chain uses TRBV10-3 and TRBJ2-1, with 11 bases fitting TRBD2. This CDR3 contains 15 residues. Germline assignment: CDR1 ENHRY and CDR2 SYGVKD. DNA of the CDR3: TGTGCCATCAGTGGGACTAGCGGGTCCTCCAATGAGCAGTTCTTC. This sequence encodes CAISGTSGSSNEQFF.

This clone has just a few counts. V is TRBV7-9 and J is TRBJ1-1, with D possibly matching TRBD1 (6 bases). V was cut by 7 bases and J by 7 bases, with 13 bases left in between. Germline V gene lookup returns CDR1 SEHNR and CDR2 FQNEAQ (reference sequence). This CDR3 comprises 12 residues. The CDR3 here is CASITGSGEAFF. In DNA, the CDR3 is TGTGCCAGCATCACAGGGAGTGGTGAAGCTTTCTTT.

This clone has a handful of counts. V and J are TRBV7-2 and TRBJ2-2; possibly TRBD2 for D (6 bases). This CDR3 comprises 14 residues. The germline V gene has CDR1 SGHTA and CDR2 FQGNSA. V was cut by 6 bases and J by 1 base, with 9 bases left in between. In DNA form, the CDR3 reads TGTGCCAGCAGACGCGGGGTGAACACCGGGGAGCTGTTTTTT. It specifies CASRRGVNTGELFF.